This T cell receptor (beta chain) was recorded in a study of control samples from healthy donors and cancer patients. In this sample, this clone turned up a few times. Method: immunoSEQ multiplex PCR; TCRdb's copy keeps in-frame clones and lacks some. The sample has 80,000 or so clones; less than 95% are singletons. Germline CDR1 is SEHNR and CDR2 is FQNEAQ (reference sequence). Trimming cost V 5 bases and J 9 bases, with 14 bases left between them. CDR3 length: 13 amino acids. This sequence joins TRBV7-9 and TRBJ2-4; D is ambiguous. Sequenced input: blood. The receptor's source is a woman aged 40-49 years in good health. CDR3 in amino acids: CASSPQLGRIQYF. CDR3 in DNA: TGTGCCAGCAGCCCCCAGCTCGGGCGCATTCAGTACTTC.